The next 23 T cell receptor beta chains were all read from a single sample in a study of blood T cell repertoires in COVID-19. TCRdb's table, derived via immunoSEQ multiplex PCR, lists solely in-frame clones and lacks some. The sample carries 150,000 or so clones, around 80% recorded once. The sample comprised peripheral blood. The receptors stem from a human donor with acute or convalescent COVID-19. The donor label of this sample is uncertain.

Here the CDR3 reads CATSDPTSGGGNEQFF. The CDR3 DNA reads as TGTGCCACCAGTGATCCGACTAGCGGGGGGGGCAATGAGCAGTTCTTC. The V call is TRBV24-1, the J call TRBJ2-1, with TRBD2 identical over 14 bases. This CDR3 comprises 16 residues. The junction had 3 bases not matched to a gene; V was cut back by 3 bases and J by 6 bases. Germline loops: CDR1 KGHDR, CDR2 SFDVKD.

This clone has only a few counts. The V call is TRBV29-1, the J call TRBJ1-1; TRBD1 agrees at 8 bases. The CDR3 runs to 13 residues. V lost 3 bases, J lost 7 bases, and 7 bases stayed unmatched. Germline CDR1 reads SQVTM; CDR2 reads ANQGSEA. CDR3 nucleotide sequence: TGCAGCGTTGACGACAGGGGAATGGGTGAAGCTTTCTTT. This encodes CSVDDRGMGEAFF.

The chain recombines TRBV6-8 with TRBJ2-3; 16 bases are a match to TRBD2. CDR1 and CDR2 from the germline V gene are MNHGY and SAAAGT. The V gene end was trimmed by 6 bases and the J gene end by 4 bases; junction bases not matched to a gene: 16. The CDR3 sequence is 20 residues long. The DNA for the CDR3 is TGTGCCAGCAGATGCCTTAGTCCCGGGACTAGCGGGGGGGCCCCAGATACGCAGTATTTT. This encodes CASRCLSPGTSGGAPDTQYF.

In this sample, this clone turned up once. V is TRBV29-1 and J is TRBJ2-7; D might be TRBD2 (5 bases). V was trimmed by 7 bases and J by 2 bases, leaving 33 bases between them. The germline V gene encodes CDR1 SQVTM and CDR2 ANQGSEA. The CDR3 length is 19 residues. The CDR3 protein is CSAGRAFSHFGDGAYEQYF. The DNA of the CDR3 is TGCAGCGCAGGAAGGGCCTTCTCCCACTTTGGAGACGGGGCCTACGAGCAGTACTTC.

The chain uses TRBV4-1 and TRBJ2-7; D remains ambiguous. Germline loops: CDR1 MGHRA, CDR2 YSYEKL. This CDR3 spans 14 amino acids. Trimming pared 0 bases from V and 5 bases from J, leaving 11 bases between. CDR3 residues: CASSQDTTWDEQYF. The CDR3 DNA follows: TGCGCCAGCAGCCAAGACACTACCTGGGACGAGCAGTACTTC.

The chain joins TRBV9 to TRBJ2-3; D gene ambiguous. Germline CDR1 reads SGDLS; CDR2 reads YYNGEE. V lost 3 bases and J lost 2, with 4 bases in between. This CDR3 has 12 residues. CDR3 DNA: TGTGCCAGCAGCGCTTACACAGATACGCAGTATTTT. Protein sequence: CASSAYTDTQYF.

In DNA, the CDR3 is TGTGCCAGCAGTGAGCGACAGGGGTTGTATAATTCACCCCTCCACTTT. Translation: CASSERQGLYNSPLHF. This chain links TRBV2 with TRBJ1-6, with 8 nucleotides matching TRBD1. CDR1 and CDR2 from the germline V gene are SNHLY and FYNNEI. With 3 bases clipped from V and 4 bases from J, the junction kept 5 bases outside the gene matches. The CDR3 loop spans 16 amino acids.

A remark on this clone: A junction end diverges from the germline sequence, so it may reflect a read error. The V gene is TRBV7-8, the J gene TRBJ1-2, with 7 bases that match TRBD1. Germline values: CDR1 SGHVS, CDR2 FQNEAQ. The CDR3 runs to 13 residues. The CDR3 sequence is CASSKGASYSYTF. The CDR3 nucleotides read TGTGCCAGCAGCAAGGGGGCAAGCTATAGCTACACCTTC. The full variable domain, completed using reference TRBV7-8 and TRBJ1-2, is GAGVSQSPRYKVAKRGQDVALRCDPISGHVSLFWYQQALGQGPEFLTYFQNEAQLDKSGLPSDRFFAERPEGSVSTLKIQRTQQEDSAVYLCASSKGASYSYTFGSGTRLTVV.

V and J are TRBV19 and TRBJ1-2, with TRBD1 as a possible D gene (6 bases). V lost 6 bases, J lost 6 bases, and 20 bases lay in between. Germline loops: CDR1 LNHDA, CDR2 SQIVND (reference sequence). The CDR3 extends over 15 amino acids. The CDR3 region has the DNA TGTGCCAGTAGAGACACAGGGATAGTCAGGGATGGCTACACCTTC. It is translated as CASRDTGIVRDGYTF.

This clone was observed once. The chain employs TRBV18 and TRBJ1-1, with TRBD1 identical over 7 bases. From germline, CDR1 is KGHSH and CDR2 LQKENI. The CDR3 is 13 residues long. V lost 4 bases, J lost 6 bases, and 5 bases stayed unmatched. This CDR3 reads CASSQSTGPEAFF. As DNA, the CDR3 is TGTGCCAGCTCACAGTCGACAGGGCCTGAAGCTTTCTTT.

This chain uses TRBV6-2 or TRBV6-3 with TRBJ1-6, with 7 bases aligning to TRBD1. Germline assignment: CDR1 MNHEY and CDR2 SVGEGT. V lost 0 bases to trimming and J lost 9 bases; unmatched junction nucleotides: 11. The CDR3 spans 17 residues. CDR3 in amino acids: CASSYSKGDSGGSPLHF. In nucleotides, the CDR3 is TGTGCCAGCAGTTACTCGAAAGGGGACTCAGGGGGTTCACCCCTCCACTTT.

The V gene is TRBV6-5, the J gene TRBJ1-1; 7 bases map to TRBD1. CDR3 length: 12 amino acids. Germline loops: CDR1 MNHEY, CDR2 SVGAGI. The junction had 7 bases not matched to a gene; V was cut back by 5 bases and J by 10 bases. CDR3 coding DNA: TGTGCCAGCAGTCAACCGGGACAGAGAGCTTTCTTT. As protein: CASSQPGQRAFF.

This clone was counted at least ten times. J is TRBJ2-1 and V is TRBV5-1; 10 bases line up with TRBD2. Germline V gives CDR1 SGHRS, CDR2 YFSETQ. There are 17 residues in the CDR3. J gave up 7 bases and V 5 bases, and 15 bases lay outside the gene matches. CDR3 nucleotide sequence: TGCGCCAGCAGGTCAAGCGGGGGGGCCGGGTTTAGAAATGAGCAGTTCTTC. This encodes CASRSSGGAGFRNEQFF.

The chain recombines TRBV19 with TRBJ1-5, with 8 bases identical to TRBD1. With V trimmed by 5 bases and J by 6 bases, 12 bases remained unmatched. CDR1 is LNHDA and CDR2 is SQIVND in the germline V gene (reference sequence). The CDR3 has 16 amino acids. CDR3 in DNA: TGTGCCAGTAGTGCCACGGACAGGGTCGCGGGTCAGCCCCAGCATTTT. It codes for CASSATDRVAGQPQHF. Using reference TRBV19 and TRBJ1-5 for the parts outside the CDR3, the full variable domain is DGGITQSPKYLFRKEGQNVTLSCEQNLNHDAMYWYRQDPGQGLRLIYYSQIVNDFQKGDIAEGYSVSREKKESFPLTVTSAQKNPTAFYLCASSATDRVAGQPQHFGDGTRLSIL.

The V and J genes are TRBV6-6 and TRBJ1-5; tentative D call: TRBD1 (5 bases). Germline assignment: CDR1 MNHNY and CDR2 SVGAGI (reference sequence). The CDR3 spans 16 residues. V was trimmed by 9 bases and J by 0 bases, leaving 18 bases between them. For the CDR3, the DNA is TGTGCCAGTGGGCAAGGGGAGGCAGCTAGCAATCAGCCCCAGCATTTT. It specifies CASGQGEAASNQPQHF.

The rearrangement uses TRBV7-6 and TRBJ2-2; D is unresolved. V was shortened by 0 bases and J by 0 bases, with 5 bases between the two germline ends. The CDR3 loop spans 15 amino acids. In germline, CDR1 is SGHVS, CDR2 FNYEAQ. The chain's CDR3 is CASSLAGPNTGELFF. CDR3 DNA: TGTGCCAGCAGCTTAGCGGGCCCGAACACCGGGGAGCTGTTTTTT.

V usage is TRBV28 and J usage is TRBJ1-6; perhaps TRBD1 as D (6 bases). The germline CDR1 and CDR2 sequences are MDHEN and SYDVKM. The V end lost 5 bases, the J end lost 8 bases, and 16 bases lay between the germline ends. This CDR3 region has 15 residues. CDR3 nucleotide sequence: TGTGCCAGCAGTCCGCCCACAGGGAACTATTCACCCCTCCACTTT. The encoded protein is CASSPPTGNYSPLHF.

This clone has only one observation. The rearrangement links TRBV7-6 to TRBJ2-1; D unclear. Germline V gene sequence: CDR1 SGHVS, CDR2 FNYEAQ. The V and J ends lost 5 bases and 6 bases respectively, with 11 bases between them. The CDR3 spans 13 residues. Written as DNA, the CDR3 is TGTGCCAGCAGCGCCCGTGGGCTCAATGAGCAGTTCTTC. Its translation is CASSARGLNEQFF.

This rearrangement joins TRBV4-2 to TRBJ2-1, with D perhaps matching TRBD1 (5 bases). The V end was cut by 4 bases, the J end by 10 bases, with 11 bases between. Germline CDR1 reads LGHNA; CDR2 reads YNFKEQ. The CDR3 loop spans 12 amino acids. Here the CDR3 reads CASSLVAGEQFF. The CDR3 DNA follows: TGTGCCAGCAGCCTCGTCGCAGGGGAGCAGTTCTTC.

In this sample, this clone turned up a few times. The chain carries TRBV7-3 and TRBJ2-7; TRBD2 is a possible D gene (6 bases). The ends were cut back, 5 bases at V and 3 bases at J, with 17 bases in the middle. Germline V gene sequence: CDR1 SGHTA, CDR2 FQGTGA. The CDR3 covers 15 residues. The CDR3 here is CASSPQGGHGYEQYF. The CDR3 DNA is TGTGCCAGCAGCCCCCAGGGAGGTCACGGCTACGAGCAGTACTTC.

This clone turned up a few times. The V and J genes are TRBV6-5 and TRBJ1-1, with D unresolved. Germline-derived CDR1 and CDR2 are MNHEY and SVGAGI. The CDR3 covers 14 residues. V lost 2 bases to trimming and J lost 5 bases, with 12 bases between them. The CDR3 protein is CASSYRPEVTEAFF. The CDR3 DNA is TGTGCCAGCAGTTACCGGCCGGAGGTGACTGAAGCTTTCTTT.

The chain uses TRBV7-5 and TRBJ1-5; the table's D call, TRBD1, was not checked against the DNA. TRBV7-5 is noted as a pseudogene. This CDR3 region has 16 residues. CDR3 bases: TGTGTCAGAAGCTTAGGAGACAGGGTTAAGAGTCAGCCCCAGCATTTT. Translating gives CVRSLGDRVKSQPQHF.

The V gene is TRBV20-1, the J gene TRBJ1-2; 7 nucleotides match TRBD1. Germline assignment: CDR1 DFQATT and CDR2 SNEGSKA (reference sequence). This CDR3 has 13 residues. The trim removed 3 bases at V and 5 bases at J, leaving 6 bases unmatched. The CDR3 DNA is TGCAGTGCTAGTTCTGGGACAGCTTATGGCTACACCTTC. This encodes CSASSGTAYGYTF.